These 10 T cell receptor beta chains were all obtained from the same sample, sequenced in a study of blood T cells in healthy people across ages. A second about 6 to 12 cycle PCR used barcoded and J-beta primers. Each CDR3 protein is one row after TCRdb ran MiXCR on the 5' RACE reads. The table includes 1.2 million to 1.5 million distinct CDR3 sequences, 42% detected once. The sequencing sample was made of blood. The receptors were gathered from a woman in her late teens or twenties in good health.

This clonotype was seen only a few times. The rearrangement uses TRBV7-8 and TRBJ1-4, with D uncertain. The CDR3 is made up of 12 amino acids. CDR1 is SGHVS and CDR2 is FQNEAQ in the germline V gene. The V end lost 5 bases, the J end lost 8 bases, and 9 bases lay between the germline ends. The CDR3 coding sequence is TGTGCCAGCAGCCCCTCGATGGAAAAACTGTTTTTT. Its protein product is CASSPSMEKLFF.

The sample holds a few counts of this clonotype. The chain joins TRBV7-2 to TRBJ2-5, with 8 nucleotides matching TRBD2. CDR1 and CDR2 from the germline V gene are SGHTA and FQGNSA. The ends lost 1 base at V and 5 bases at J; junction bases unmatched: 9. CDR3 size: 16 residues. For the CDR3, the DNA is TGTGCCAGCAGCTTAGGGCTAGGGACTAGTGGTGAGACCCAGTACTTC. Amino acids: CASSLGLGTSGETQYF.

The V call is TRBV7-3, the J call TRBJ2-3; D call uncertain. Germline CDR1 is SGHTA and CDR2 is FQGTGA. V lost 5 bases and J lost 1, with 13 bases in between. The CDR3 has 15 amino acids. DNA of the CDR3: TGTGCCAGCAGCCCAGCTCTTGGCCGCACAGATACGCAGTATTTT. This sequence encodes CASSPALGRTDTQYF.

This clonotype was found a few times. V usage is TRBV6-2 or TRBV6-3 and J usage is TRBJ1-1; no definite D call. Trimming stripped 6 bases from V and 4 bases from J, with 15 bases between. Germline V gene sequence: CDR1 MNHEY, CDR2 SVGEGT. This CDR3 is built from 14 residues. The CDR3 protein is CASSQDGYGTEAFF. Here the CDR3 DNA reads TGTGCCAGCAGCCAGGACGGGTATGGCACTGAAGCTTTCTTT.

The rearrangement joins TRBV20-1 to TRBJ1-5; a weak D match, TRBD1 (5 bases). Germline CDR1 and CDR2: DFQATT and SNEGSKA (reference sequence). The CDR3 extends over 14 amino acids. Trimming left V 0 bases short and J 4 bases short, with 10 bases between. The CDR3 DNA is TGCAGTGCTAGAGATTTGGCAGGGAATCAGCCCCAGCATTTT. Protein: CSARDLAGNQPQHF.

The sample holds a few counts of this clonotype. V usage is TRBV6-5 and J usage is TRBJ2-5, with TRBD2 identical over 7 bases. The germline gives CDR1 MNHEY, CDR2 SVGAGI. J was trimmed by 2 bases and V by 6 bases; bases with no gene match: 6. This CDR3 region has 14 residues. CDR3 in DNA: TGTGCCAGCAGCTGGGGGGGGTATCAAGAGACCCAGTACTTC. Protein product: CASSWGGYQETQYF.

The chain uses TRBV5-1 and TRBJ2-3; D is possibly TRBD1 (6 bases). The germline CDR1 and CDR2 sequences are SGHRS and YFSETQ. This CDR3 contains 15 residues. V was pared by 0 bases and J by 5 bases, with 13 bases between. The CDR3: CASSLGDTVKDTQYF. Here the CDR3 DNA reads TGCGCCAGCAGCTTGGGGGACACAGTAAAAGATACGCAGTATTTT. Full variable domain (remainder filled in from reference TRBV5-1 and TRBJ2-3): KAGVTQTPRYLIKTRGQQVTLSCSPISGHRSVSWYQQTPGQGLQFLFEYFSETQRNKGNFPGRFSGRQFSNSRSEMNVSTLELGDSALYLCASSLGDTVKDTQYFGPGTRLTVL.

The chain links TRBV5-1 to TRBJ2-7; D is uncertain. V lost 1 base and J lost 3, with 17 bases in between. Germline CDR1 reads SGHRS; CDR2 reads YFSETQ. The CDR3 is 16 amino acids. The DNA of the CDR3 is TGCGCCAGCAGCTTGTCTGGGGAACTTCGAGTCTACGAGCAGTACTTC. Translation gives CASSLSGELRVYEQYF.

At least ten counts were recorded for this clonotype. The chain employs TRBV5-5 and TRBJ1-2; D perhaps matches TRBD1 (5 bases). With 0 bases removed from V and 4 bases from J, the gap between germline ends came to 13 bases. The CDR3 is made up of 15 amino acids. The germline gives CDR1 SGHKS, CDR2 YYEKEE (reference sequence). The CDR3 DNA follows: TGTGCCAGCAGCTTGGAAGGAGAGGGGACCTATGGCTACACCTTC. It yields the protein CASSLEGEGTYGYTF.

This sequence joins TRBV20-1 and TRBJ1-6, with unresolved D. The CDR3 covers 15 residues. The ends were cut back, 0 bases at V and 0 bases at J, with 6 bases in the middle. Germline V gene data show CDR1 as DFQATT and CDR2 as SNEGSKA (reference sequence). The CDR3 loop reads CSAREVISYNSPLHF. The CDR3 DNA reads TGCAGTGCTAGAGAGGTGATCTCCTATAATTCACCCCTCCACTTT.